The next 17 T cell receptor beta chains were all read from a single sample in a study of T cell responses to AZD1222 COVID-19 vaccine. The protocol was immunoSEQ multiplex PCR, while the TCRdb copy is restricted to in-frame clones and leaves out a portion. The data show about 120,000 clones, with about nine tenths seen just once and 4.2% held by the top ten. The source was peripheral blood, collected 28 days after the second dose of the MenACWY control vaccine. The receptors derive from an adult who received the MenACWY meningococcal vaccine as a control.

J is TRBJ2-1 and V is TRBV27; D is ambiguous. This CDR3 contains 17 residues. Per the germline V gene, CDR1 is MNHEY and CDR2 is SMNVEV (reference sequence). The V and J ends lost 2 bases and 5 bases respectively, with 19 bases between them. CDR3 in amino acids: CASSLRSGGITDNEQFF. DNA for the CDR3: TGTGCCAGCAGTTTACGCTCTGGCGGTATCACCGACAATGAGCAGTTCTTC.

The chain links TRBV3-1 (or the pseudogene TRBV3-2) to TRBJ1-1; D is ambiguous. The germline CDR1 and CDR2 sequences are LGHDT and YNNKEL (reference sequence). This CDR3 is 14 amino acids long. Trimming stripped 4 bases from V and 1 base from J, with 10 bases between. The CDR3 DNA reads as TGTGCCAGCAGCCTTGACACGGAGAACACTGAAGCTTTCTTT. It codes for CASSLDTENTEAFF.

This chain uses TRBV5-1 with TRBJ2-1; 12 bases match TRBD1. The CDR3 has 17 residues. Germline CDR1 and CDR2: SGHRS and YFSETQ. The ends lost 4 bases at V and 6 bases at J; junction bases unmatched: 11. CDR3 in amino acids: CASSQSTGTGGRNEQFF. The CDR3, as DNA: TGCGCCAGCAGCCAAAGTACCGGGACAGGGGGCCGCAATGAGCAGTTCTTC. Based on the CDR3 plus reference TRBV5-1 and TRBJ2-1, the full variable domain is KAGVTQTPRYLIKTRGQQVTLSCSPISGHRSVSWYQQTPGQGLQFLFEYFSETQRNKGNFPGRFSGRQFSNSRSEMNVSTLELGDSALYLCASSQSTGTGGRNEQFFGPGTRLTVL.

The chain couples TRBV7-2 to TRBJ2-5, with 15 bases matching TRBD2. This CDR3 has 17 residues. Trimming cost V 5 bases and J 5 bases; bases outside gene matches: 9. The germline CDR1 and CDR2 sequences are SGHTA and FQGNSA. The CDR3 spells CASSQGLAGGLWETQYF. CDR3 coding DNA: TGTGCCAGCAGCCAGGGACTAGCGGGGGGTTTGTGGGAGACCCAGTACTTC.

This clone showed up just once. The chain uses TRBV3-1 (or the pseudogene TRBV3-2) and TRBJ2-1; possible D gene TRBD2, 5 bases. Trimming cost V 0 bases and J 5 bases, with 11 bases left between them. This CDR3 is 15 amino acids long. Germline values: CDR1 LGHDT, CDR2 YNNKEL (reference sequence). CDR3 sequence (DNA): TGTGCCAGCAGCCAAGACCTGGGAGTGGACAATGAGCAGTTCTTC. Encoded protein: CASSQDLGVDNEQFF.

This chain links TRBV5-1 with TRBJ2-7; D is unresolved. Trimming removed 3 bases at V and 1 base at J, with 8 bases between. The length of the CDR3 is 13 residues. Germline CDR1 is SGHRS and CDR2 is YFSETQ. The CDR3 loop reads CASSYGRSYEQYF. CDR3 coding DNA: TGCGCCAGCAGCTATGGACGGTCCTACGAGCAGTACTTC.

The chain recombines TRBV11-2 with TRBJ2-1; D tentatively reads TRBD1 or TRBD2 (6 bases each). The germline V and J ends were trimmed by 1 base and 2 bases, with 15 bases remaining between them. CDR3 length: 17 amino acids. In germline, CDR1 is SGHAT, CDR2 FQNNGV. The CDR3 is CASSLGGHGGPYNEQFF. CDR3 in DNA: TGTGCCAGCAGCTTAGGGGGACACGGGGGCCCCTACAATGAGCAGTTCTTC.

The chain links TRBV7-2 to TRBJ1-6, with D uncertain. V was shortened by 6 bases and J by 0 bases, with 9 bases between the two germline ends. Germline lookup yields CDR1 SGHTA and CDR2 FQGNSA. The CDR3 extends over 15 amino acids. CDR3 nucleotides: TGTGCCAGCAGGTCGGGGAGCTCCTATAATTCACCCCTCCACTTT. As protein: CASRSGSSYNSPLHF.

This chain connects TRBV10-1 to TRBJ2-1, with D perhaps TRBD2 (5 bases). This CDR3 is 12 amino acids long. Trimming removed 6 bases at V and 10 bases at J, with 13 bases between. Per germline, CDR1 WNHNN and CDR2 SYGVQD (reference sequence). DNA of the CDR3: TGCGCCAGCAGGGGTCCCGGGATCGAGCAGTTCTTC. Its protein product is CASRGPGIEQFF.

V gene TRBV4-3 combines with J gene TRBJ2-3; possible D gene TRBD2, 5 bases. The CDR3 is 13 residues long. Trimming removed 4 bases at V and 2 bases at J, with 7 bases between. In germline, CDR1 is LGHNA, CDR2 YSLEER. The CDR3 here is CASSPGNTDTQYF. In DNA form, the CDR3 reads TGCGCCAGCAGCCCGGGGAACACAGATACGCAGTATTTT.

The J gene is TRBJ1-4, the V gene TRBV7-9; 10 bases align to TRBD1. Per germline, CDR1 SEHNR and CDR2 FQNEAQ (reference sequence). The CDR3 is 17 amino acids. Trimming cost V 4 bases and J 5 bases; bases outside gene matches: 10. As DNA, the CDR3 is TGTGCCAGCAGCTCCTGGACAGGGGGACACACAAATGAAAAACTGTTTTTT. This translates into CASSSWTGGHTNEKLFF.

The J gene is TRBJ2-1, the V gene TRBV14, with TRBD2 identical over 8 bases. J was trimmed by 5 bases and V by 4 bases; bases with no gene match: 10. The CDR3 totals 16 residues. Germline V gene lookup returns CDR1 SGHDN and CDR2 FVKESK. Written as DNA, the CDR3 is TGTGCCAGCAGCCTACAAACTAGCGGCCTAAACAATGAGCAGTTCTTC. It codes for CASSLQTSGLNNEQFF.

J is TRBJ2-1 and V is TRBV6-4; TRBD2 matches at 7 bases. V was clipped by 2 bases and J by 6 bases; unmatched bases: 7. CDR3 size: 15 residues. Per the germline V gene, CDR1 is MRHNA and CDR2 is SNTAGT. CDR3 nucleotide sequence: TGTGCCAGCAGTGACCGAGGACTAGGCATCAATGAGCAGTTCTTC. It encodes CASSDRGLGINEQFF.

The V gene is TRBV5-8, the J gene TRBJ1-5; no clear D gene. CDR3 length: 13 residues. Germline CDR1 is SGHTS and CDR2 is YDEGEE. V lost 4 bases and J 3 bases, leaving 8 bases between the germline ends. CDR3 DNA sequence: TGTGCCAGCAGCGCTTACGACAATCAGCCCCAGCATTTT. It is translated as CASSAYDNQPQHF.

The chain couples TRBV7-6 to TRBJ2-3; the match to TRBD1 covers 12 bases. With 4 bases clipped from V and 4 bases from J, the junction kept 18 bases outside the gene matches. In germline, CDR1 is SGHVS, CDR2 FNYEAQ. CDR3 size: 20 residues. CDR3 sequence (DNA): TGTGCCAGCAGCTCCCCGGGACAGGGGGCTTTGCGGCCTAAGTCAGATACGCAGTATTTT. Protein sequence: CASSSPGQGALRPKSDTQYF.

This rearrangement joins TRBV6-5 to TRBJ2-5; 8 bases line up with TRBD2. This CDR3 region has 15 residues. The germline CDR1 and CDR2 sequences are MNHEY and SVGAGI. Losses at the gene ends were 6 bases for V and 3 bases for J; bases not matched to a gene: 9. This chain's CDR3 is CASSYRERGKETQYF. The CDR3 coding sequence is TGTGCCAGCAGCTATCGAGAGCGGGGGAAAGAGACCCAGTACTTC.

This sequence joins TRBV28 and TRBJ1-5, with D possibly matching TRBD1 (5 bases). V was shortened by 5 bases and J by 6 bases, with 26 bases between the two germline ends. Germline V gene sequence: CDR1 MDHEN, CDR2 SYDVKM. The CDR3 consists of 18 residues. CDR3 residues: CASSPNPRGGGFIQPQHF. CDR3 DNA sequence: TGTGCCAGCAGTCCGAACCCCCGTGGGGGGGGATTTATTCAGCCCCAGCATTTT. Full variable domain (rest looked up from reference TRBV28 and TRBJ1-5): DVKVTQSSRYLVKRTGEKVFLECVQDMDHENMFWYRQDPGLGLRLIYFSYDVKMKEKGDIPEGYSVSREKKERFSLILESASTNQTSMYLCASSPNPRGGGFIQPQHFGDGTRLSIL.